Included here is one T cell receptor beta chain sequence, with context. V was clipped by 3 bases and J by 3 bases; unmatched bases: 4. CDR1 SGHNT and CDR2 YYREEE come from the germline V gene (reference sequence). There are 15 residues in the CDR3. The data were taken from a study of blood T cell repertoires in COVID-19. Overall study: T cells, B-cell-depleted T cells, or PBMCs supplied cDNA or gDNA.

Sequencing used immunoSEQ multiplex PCR; TCRdb keeps in-frame clones, though not all of them. The sample carries about 370,000 clones, 80% to 90% recorded once. The origin of this receptor is a woman in her twenties or thirties with COVID-19, enrolled during active disease. Material: peripheral blood. This chain uses TRBV5-4 with TRBJ1-3; 9 bases agree with TRBD1. CDR3 in amino acids: CASSYDRGVGNTIYF. The CDR3 bases are TGTGCCAGCAGCTACGACAGGGGGGTTGGAAACACCATATATTTT.